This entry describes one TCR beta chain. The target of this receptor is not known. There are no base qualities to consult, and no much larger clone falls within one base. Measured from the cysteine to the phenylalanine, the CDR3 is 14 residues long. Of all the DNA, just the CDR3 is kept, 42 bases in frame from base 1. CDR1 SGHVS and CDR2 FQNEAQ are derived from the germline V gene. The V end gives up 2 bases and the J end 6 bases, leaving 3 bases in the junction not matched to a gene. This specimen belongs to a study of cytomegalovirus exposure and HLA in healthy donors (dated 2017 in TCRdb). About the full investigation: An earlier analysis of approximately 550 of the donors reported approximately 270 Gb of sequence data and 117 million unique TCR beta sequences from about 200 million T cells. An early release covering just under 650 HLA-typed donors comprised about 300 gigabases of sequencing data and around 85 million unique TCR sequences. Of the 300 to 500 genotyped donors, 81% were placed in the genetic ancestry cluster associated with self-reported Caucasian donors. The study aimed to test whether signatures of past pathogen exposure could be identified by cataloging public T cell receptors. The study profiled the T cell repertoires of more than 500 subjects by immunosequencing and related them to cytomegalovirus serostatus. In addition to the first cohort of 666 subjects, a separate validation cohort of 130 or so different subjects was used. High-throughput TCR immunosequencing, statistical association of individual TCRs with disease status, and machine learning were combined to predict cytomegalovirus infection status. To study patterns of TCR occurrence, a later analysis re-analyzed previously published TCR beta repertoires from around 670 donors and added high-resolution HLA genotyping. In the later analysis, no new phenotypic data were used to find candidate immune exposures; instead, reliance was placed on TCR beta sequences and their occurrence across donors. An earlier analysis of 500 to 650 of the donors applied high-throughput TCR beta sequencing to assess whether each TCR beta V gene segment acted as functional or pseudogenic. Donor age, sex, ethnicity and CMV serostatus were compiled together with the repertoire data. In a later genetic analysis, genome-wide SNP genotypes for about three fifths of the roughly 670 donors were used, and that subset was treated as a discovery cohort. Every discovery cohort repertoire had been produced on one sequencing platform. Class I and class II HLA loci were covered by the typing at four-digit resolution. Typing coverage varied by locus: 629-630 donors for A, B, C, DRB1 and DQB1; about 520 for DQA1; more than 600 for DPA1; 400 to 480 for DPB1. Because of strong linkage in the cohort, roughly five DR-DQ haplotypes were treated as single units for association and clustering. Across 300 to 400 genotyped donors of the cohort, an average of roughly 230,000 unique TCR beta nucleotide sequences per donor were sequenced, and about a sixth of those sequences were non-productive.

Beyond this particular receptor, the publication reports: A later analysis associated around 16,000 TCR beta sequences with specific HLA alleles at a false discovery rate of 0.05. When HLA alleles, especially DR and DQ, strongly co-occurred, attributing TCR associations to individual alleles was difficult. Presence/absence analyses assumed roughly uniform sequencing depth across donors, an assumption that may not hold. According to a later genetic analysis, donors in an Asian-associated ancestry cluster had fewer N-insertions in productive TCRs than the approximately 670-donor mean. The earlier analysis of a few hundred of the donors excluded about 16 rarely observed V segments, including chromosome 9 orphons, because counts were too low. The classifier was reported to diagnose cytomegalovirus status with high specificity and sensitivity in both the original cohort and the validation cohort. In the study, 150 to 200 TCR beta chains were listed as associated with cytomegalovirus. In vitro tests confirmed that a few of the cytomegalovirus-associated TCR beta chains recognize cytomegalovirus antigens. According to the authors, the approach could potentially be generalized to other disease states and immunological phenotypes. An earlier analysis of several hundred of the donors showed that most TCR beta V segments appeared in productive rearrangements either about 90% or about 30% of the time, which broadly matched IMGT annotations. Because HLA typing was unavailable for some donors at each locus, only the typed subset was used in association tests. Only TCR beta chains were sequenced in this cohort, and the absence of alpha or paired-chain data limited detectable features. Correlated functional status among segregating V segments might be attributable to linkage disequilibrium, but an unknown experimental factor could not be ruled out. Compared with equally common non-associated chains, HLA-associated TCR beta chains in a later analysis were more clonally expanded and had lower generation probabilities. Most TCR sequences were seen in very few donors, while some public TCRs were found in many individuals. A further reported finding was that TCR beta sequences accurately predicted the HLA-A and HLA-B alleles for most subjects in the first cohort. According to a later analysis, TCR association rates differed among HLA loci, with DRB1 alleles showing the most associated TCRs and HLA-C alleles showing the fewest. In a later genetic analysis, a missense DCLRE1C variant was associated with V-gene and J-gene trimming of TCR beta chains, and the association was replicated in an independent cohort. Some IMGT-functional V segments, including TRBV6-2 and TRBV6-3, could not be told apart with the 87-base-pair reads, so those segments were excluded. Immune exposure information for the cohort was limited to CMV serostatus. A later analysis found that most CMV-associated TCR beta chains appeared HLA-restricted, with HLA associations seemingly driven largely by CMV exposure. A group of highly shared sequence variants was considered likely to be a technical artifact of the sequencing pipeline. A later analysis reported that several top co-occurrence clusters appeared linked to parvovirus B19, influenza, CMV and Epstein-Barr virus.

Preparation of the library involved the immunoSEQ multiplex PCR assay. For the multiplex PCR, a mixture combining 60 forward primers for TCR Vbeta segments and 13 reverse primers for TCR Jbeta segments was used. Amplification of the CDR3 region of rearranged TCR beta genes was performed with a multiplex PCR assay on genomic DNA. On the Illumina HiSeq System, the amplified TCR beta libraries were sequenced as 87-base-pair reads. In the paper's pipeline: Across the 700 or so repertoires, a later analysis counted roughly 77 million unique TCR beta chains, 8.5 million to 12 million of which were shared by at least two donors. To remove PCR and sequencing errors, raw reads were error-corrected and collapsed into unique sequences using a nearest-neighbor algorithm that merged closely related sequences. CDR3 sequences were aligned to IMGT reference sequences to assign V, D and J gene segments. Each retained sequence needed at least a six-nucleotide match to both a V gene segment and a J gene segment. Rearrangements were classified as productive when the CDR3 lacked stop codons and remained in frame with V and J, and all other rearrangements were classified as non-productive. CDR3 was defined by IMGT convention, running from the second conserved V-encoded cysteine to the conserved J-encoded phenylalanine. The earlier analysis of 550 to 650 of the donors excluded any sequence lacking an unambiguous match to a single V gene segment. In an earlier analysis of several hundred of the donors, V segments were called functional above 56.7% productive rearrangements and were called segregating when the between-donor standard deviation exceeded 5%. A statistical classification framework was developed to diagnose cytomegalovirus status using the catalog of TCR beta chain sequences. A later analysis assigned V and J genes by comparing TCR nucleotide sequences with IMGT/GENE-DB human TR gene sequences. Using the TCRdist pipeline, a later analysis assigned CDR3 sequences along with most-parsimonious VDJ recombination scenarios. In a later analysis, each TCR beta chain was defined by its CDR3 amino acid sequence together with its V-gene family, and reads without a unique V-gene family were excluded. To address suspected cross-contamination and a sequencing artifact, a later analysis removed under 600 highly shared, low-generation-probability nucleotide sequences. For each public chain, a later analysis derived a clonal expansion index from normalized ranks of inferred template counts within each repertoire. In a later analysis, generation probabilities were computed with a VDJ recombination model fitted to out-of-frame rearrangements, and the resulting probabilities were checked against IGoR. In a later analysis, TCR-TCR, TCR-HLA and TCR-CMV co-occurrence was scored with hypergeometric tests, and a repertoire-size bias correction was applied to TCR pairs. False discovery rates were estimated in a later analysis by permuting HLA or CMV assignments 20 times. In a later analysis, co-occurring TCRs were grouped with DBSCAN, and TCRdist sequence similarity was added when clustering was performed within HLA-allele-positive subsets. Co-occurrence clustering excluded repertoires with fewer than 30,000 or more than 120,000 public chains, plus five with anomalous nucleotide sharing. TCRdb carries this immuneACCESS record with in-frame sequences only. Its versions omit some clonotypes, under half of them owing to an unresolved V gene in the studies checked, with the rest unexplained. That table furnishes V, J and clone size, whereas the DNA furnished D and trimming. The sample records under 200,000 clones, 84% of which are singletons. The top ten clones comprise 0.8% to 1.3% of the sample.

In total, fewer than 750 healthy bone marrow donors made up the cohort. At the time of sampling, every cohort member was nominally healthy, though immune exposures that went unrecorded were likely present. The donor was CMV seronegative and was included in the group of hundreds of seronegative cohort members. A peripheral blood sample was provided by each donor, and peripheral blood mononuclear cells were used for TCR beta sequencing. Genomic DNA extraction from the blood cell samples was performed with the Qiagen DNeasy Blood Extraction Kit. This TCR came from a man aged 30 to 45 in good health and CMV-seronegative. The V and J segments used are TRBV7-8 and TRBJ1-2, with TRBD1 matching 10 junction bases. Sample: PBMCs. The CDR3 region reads CASSLQGQGNGYTF. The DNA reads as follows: TGTGCCAGCAGCTTACAGGGACAGGGGAATGGCTACACCTTC.